The 2 T cell receptor beta chains below all came from one sample that was sequenced in a study of cytomegalovirus exposure and HLA in healthy donors. The PCR ran on 60 Vbeta and 13 Jbeta primers. Clones were sequenced by immunoSEQ multiplex PCR, and TCRdb holds only the in-frame ones, with some missing. The sample has just over 150,000 clones, and its top ten clones hold over 1%. Input material: PBMCs. These receptors were taken from a woman aged 55-69 years in good health and CMV-seronegative.

The chain carries TRBV2 and TRBJ1-5; no firm D call. The CDR3 runs to 13 residues. Per germline, CDR1 SNHLY and CDR2 FYNNEI. Trimming left V 4 bases short and J 4 bases short, with 8 bases between. CDR3 amino acids: CASSARQNQPQHF. In nucleotides, the CDR3 is TGTGCCAGCAGTGCCCGCCAGAATCAGCCCCAGCATTTT. Full variable domain (outside the CDR3, taken from reference TRBV2 and TRBJ1-5): EPEVTQTPSHQVTQMGQEVILRCVPISNHLYFYWYRQILGQKVEFLVSFYNNEISEKSEIFDDQFSVERPDGSNFTLKIRSTKLEDSAMYFCASSARQNQPQHFGDGTRLSIL.

The chain links TRBV10-3 to TRBJ1-1; perhaps TRBD1 as D (6 bases). There are 16 residues in the CDR3. Germline CDR1 and CDR2: ENHRY and SYGVKD. The ends were cut back, 3 bases at V and 4 bases at J, with 18 bases in the middle. The CDR3 loop is CAISDNPGTLVTEAFF. The DNA for the CDR3 is TGTGCCATCAGTGATAACCCCGGGACATTAGTCACTGAAGCTTTCTTT.